This TCR beta chain originates from a study of shared clonotypes between healthy human individuals. Regarding the study as a whole: The sole specimen, blood, was sampled, and tissue repertoires likely differ.

Sequenced by immunoSEQ multiplex PCR; TCRdb stores in-frame clones only, minus some. This table holds under 1,900,000 clones, about 98.5% found once. About this clone itself: Its matching antigen is unknown.

Donors, healthy HIV-negative adults, lacked recent acute infections or vaccinations. The split of CD4+ cells yielded CD45RA+ naive and CD45RA-negative memory subsets. Trimming took 0 bases from V and 5 from J, leaving 11 bases between them. The length of the CDR3 is 14 residues. Per germline, CDR1 SGHRS and CDR2 YFSETQ. This clonotype originated in a man aged 25 to 40 in good health. The V call is TRBV5-1, the J call TRBJ2-5; D is undetermined. Sequenced: naive CD4+ T cells sorted from blood. Subset of the sample: CD45RA+ positively selected. CDR3 nucleotides: TGCGCCAGCAGCTTGGACAGAGCCCTGGAGACCCAGTACTTC. Its translation is CASSLDRALETQYF. Drawing the rest from reference TRBV5-1 and TRBJ2-5, the complete variable domain is KAGVTQTPRYLIKTRGQQVTLSCSPISGHRSVSWYQQTPGQGLQFLFEYFSETQRNKGNFPGRFSGRQFSNSRSEMNVSTLELGDSALYLCASSLDRALETQYFGPGTRLLVL.